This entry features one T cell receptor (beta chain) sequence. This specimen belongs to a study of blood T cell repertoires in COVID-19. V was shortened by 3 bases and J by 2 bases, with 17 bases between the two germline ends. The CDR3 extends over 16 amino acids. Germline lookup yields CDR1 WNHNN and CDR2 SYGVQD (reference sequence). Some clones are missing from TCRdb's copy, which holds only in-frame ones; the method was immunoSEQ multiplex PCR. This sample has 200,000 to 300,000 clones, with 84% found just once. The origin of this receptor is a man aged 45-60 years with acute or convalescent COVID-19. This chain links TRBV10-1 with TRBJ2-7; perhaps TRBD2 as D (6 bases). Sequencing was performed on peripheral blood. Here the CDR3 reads CASSDFWRDRPYEQYF. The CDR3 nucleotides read TGCGCCAGCAGTGATTTTTGGAGGGATAGGCCCTACGAGCAGTACTTC.